In its sample, the clone carrying this T cell receptor beta chain was seen many times. The entry originates in a study of T cells after yellow fever vaccination. This CDR3 contains 15 residues. UMIs were added to TCR cDNA along with a universal primer site when it was made by 5'RACE template switching. TCRdb reprocessed the 5' RACE reads with MiXCR, giving one entry per CDR3 protein. The sample consists of some 250,000 distinct CDR3 sequences, approximately 3.6% of them appearing once. The clonotype was recovered from a young man who received the YFV17D yellow fever vaccine. The rearrangement links TRBV21-1 to TRBJ1-5; the DNA was not used to check the table's D call, TRBD1. TRBV21-1 is a listed pseudogene. Sequences were derived from PBMCs, sampled 15 days after the yellow fever booster vaccination. CDR3 sequence reads: CASSKAPASESAPAF. In nucleotides, the CDR3 is TGTGCCAGCAGCAAAGCCCCGGCCAGCGAATCAGCCCCAGCATTT.